This T cell receptor beta chain is from a study of vaccination and CD4 T cells after COVID-19. Turning to the study itself: Each enrolled participant received a two-dose regimen of either BNT162b2 or mRNA-1273 vaccine. With a range of 35 to 161, the median interval from diagnosis to drawing post-COVID samples was around 100 days.

The assay that was used to sequence DNA from cultured CD4+ T cells was the Oncomine TCR Beta short-read assay. TCRdb reprocessed the PCR reads via MiXCR and lists one record per CDR3 protein. The sample includes about 11,000 distinct CDR3 sequences, around two thirds of them seen just once. As for this clonotype: No antigen is known for it.

The treatment was: roughly 10-day PBMC culture with coronavirus spike peptide pools or control peptides (ViraFEST assay). Using peptide pools, antigen-specific T cells were expanded in ViraFEST before TCRs were sequenced. The sample comprised CD4+ T cells from blood, cultured in vitro. The sequence was collected from a human donor who had recovered from COVID-19.

The CDR3 bases are TGTGCCTGGAGTCGGGGAGATAATTCACCCCTCCACTTT. It codes for CAWSRGDNSPLHF. The chain recombines TRBV30 with TRBJ1-6; D unresolved. This CDR3 is built from 13 residues. V was shortened by 2 bases and J by 5 bases, with 7 bases between the two germline ends. CDR1 and CDR2 (germline): GTSNPN, SVGIG (reference sequence).